The 5 T cell receptor beta chains presented below share a single source sample, sequenced in a study of cytomegalovirus exposure and HLA in healthy donors. A multiplex PCR was run with 60 Vbeta primers and 13 Jbeta primers. This table comes from immunoSEQ multiplex PCR, and its TCRdb copy is limited to in-frame clones, with some not included. The sample includes 120,000 to 150,000 clones, roughly 80% of them seen just once. Sequencing was done on a sample of PBMCs. The receptor source for this set is a female donor in good health and CMV-seronegative.

This sequence joins TRBV28 and TRBJ1-1, with 7 bases that match TRBD1. The CDR3 is made up of 15 amino acids. The V gene's germline CDR1 is MDHEN and CDR2 SYDVKM. Trimming cost V 1 base and J 0 bases; bases outside gene matches: 2. As DNA, the CDR3 is TGTGCCAGCAGTTTATTAGACAGGGTGAACACTGAAGCTTTCTTT. This gives the protein CASSLLDRVNTEAFF.

The chain has TRBV6-5 and TRBJ1-1; D might be TRBD1 (5 bases). V was pared by 4 bases and J by 1 base, with 7 bases between. Germline CDR1 and CDR2: MNHEY and SVGAGI. The CDR3 loop spans 13 amino acids. The CDR3 bases are TGTGCCAGCAGTTCCACAGGGAACACTGAAGCTTTCTTT. Its protein is CASSSTGNTEAFF.

The CDR3 DNA is TGTGCCAGCACTCAGGGGACAACCTACGAGCAGTACTTC. This codes for CASTQGTTYEQYF. J is TRBJ2-7 and V is TRBV27; tentative D call: TRBD1 (6 bases). Trimming took 7 bases from V and 2 from J, leaving 12 bases between them. The CDR3 spans 13 residues. Germline values: CDR1 MNHEY, CDR2 SMNVEV (reference sequence).

This chain links TRBV18 with TRBJ1-2; no definite D call. The CDR3 totals 19 residues. Deletions cut 2 bases from V and 0 bases from J, with 22 bases between. CDR1 KGHSH and CDR2 LQKENI come from the germline V gene. CDR3 loop: CASSPFREREKFSNYGYTF. As DNA, the CDR3 is TGTGCCAGCTCACCATTTCGGGAGCGGGAGAAGTTCTCTAACTATGGCTACACCTTC.

As for this clone: The conserved closing phenylalanine or tryptophan is absent in this CDR3, likely reflecting a read error. The DNA is left out, because the CDR3 cannot be placed on it with certainty; the CDR3 is given as TCRdb lists it. The chain has TRBV11-2 and TRBJ2-7; the tabulated D call, TRBD1, remains unverified against the DNA. From its first to its last residue, the CDR3 has 11 amino acids. Germline CDR1 SGHAT, CDR2 FQNNGV. The CDR3 loop reads CASSLARGTGI.